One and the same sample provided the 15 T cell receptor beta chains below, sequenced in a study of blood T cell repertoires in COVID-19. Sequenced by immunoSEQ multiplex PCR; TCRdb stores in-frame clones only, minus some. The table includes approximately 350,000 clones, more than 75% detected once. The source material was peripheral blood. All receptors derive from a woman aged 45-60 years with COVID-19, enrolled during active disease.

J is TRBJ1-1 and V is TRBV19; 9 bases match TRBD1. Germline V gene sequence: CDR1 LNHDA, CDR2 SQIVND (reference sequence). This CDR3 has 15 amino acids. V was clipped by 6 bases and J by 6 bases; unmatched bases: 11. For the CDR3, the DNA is TGTGCCAGTAGCGCATTACAGGGGGCGCGGTCTGAAGCTTTCTTT. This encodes CASSALQGARSEAFF.

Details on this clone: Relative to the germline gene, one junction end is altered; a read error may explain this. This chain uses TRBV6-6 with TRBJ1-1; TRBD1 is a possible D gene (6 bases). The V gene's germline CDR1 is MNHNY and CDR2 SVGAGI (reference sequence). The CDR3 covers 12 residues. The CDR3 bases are TGTGCCAGCAGTTACCGGGACACCGAAGCTTTCTTT. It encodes CASSYRDTEAFF.

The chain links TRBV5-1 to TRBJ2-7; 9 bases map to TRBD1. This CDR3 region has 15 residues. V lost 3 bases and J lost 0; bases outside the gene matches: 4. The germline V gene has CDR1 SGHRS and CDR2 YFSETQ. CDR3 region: CASSSRDRVSYEQYF. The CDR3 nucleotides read TGCGCCAGCAGCTCCCGGGACAGGGTCTCCTACGAGCAGTACTTC. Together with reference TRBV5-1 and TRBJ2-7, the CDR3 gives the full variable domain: KAGVTQTPRYLIKTRGQQVTLSCSPISGHRSVSWYQQTPGQGLQFLFEYFSETQRNKGNFPGRFSGRQFSNSRSEMNVSTLELGDSALYLCASSSRDRVSYEQYFGPGTRLTVT.

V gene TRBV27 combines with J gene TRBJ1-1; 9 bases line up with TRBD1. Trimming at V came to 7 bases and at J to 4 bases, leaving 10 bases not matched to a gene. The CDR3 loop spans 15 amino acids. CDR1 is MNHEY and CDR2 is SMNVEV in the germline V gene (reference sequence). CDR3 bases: TGTGCCAGCACCCCGGGACAGGGTCCGAGCACTGAAGCTTTCTTT. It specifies CASTPGQGPSTEAFF.

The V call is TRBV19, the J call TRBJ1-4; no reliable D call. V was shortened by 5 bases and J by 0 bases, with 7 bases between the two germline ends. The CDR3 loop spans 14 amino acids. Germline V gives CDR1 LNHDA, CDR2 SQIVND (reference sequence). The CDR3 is CASSPTATNEKLFF. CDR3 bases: TGTGCCAGTAGTCCGACTGCAACTAATGAAAAACTGTTTTTT.

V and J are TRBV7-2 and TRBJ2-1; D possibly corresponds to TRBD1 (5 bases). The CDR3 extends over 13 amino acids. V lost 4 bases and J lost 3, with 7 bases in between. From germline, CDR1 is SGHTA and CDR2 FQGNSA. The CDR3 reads CASSWGFYNEQFF. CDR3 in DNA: TGTGCCAGCAGCTGGGGCTTCTACAATGAGCAGTTCTTC.

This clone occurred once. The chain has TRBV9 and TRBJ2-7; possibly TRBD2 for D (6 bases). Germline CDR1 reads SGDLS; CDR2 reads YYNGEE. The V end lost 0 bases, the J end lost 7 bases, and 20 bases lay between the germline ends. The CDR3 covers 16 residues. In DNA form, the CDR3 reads TGTGCCAGCAGCGTAGAGCTTGCGGGACCCCGAGTTGAGCAGTACTTC. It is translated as CASSVELAGPRVEQYF.

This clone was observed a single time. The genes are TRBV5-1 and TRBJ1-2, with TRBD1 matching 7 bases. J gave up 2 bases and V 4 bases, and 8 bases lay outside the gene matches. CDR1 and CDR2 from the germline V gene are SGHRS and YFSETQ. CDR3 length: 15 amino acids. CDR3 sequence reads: CASSLERGPNYGYTF. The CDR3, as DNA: TGCGCCAGCAGCCTCGAGAGGGGGCCCAACTATGGCTACACCTTC.

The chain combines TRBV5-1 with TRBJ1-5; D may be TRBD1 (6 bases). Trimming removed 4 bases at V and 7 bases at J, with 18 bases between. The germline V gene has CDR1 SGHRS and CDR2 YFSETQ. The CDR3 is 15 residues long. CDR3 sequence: CASSPLGDIDQPQHF. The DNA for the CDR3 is TGCGCCAGCAGCCCACTTGGGGACATCGACCAGCCCCAGCATTTT.

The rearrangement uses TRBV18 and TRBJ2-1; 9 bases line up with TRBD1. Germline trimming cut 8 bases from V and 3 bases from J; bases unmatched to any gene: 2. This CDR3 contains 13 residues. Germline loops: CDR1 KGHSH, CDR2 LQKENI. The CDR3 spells CASTGQGYNEQFF. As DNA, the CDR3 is TGTGCCAGCACGGGACAGGGCTACAATGAGCAGTTCTTC.

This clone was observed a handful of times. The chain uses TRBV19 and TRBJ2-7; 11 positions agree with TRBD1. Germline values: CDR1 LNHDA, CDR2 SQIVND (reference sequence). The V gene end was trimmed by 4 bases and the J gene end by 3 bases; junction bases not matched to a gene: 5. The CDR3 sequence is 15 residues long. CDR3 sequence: CASSTLGTGGYEQYF. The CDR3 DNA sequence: TGTGCCAGTAGTACGCTCGGGACAGGGGGCTACGAGCAGTACTTC.

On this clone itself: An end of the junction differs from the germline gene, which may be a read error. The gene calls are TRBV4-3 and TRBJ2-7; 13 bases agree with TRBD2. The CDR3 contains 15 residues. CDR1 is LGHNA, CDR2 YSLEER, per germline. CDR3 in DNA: TGCGCCAGCAGCCGACAACTAGGACTAGCGGGAGAGGCTTTCTTC. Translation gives CASSRQLGLAGEAFF.

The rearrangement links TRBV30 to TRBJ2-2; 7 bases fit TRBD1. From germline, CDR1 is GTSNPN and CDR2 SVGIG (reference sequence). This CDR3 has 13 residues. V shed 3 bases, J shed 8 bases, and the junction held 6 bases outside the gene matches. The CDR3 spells CAWRTGSRGELFF. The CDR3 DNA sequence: TGTGCCTGGAGGACAGGGAGTCGAGGGGAGCTGTTTTTT.

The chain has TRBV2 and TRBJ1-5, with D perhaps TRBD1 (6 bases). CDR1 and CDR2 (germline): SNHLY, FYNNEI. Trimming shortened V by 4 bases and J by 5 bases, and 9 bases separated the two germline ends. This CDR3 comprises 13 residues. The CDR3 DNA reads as TGTGCCAGCAGTGCACAGGGAGATCAGCCCCAGCATTTT. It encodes CASSAQGDQPQHF.

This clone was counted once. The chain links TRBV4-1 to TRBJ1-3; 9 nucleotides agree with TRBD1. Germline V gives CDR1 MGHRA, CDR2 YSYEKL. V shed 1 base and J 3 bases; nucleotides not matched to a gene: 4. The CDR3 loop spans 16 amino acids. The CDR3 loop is CASSQGGQGFGNTIYF. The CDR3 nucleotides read TGCGCCAGCAGCCAAGGGGGACAGGGTTTTGGAAACACCATATATTTT.